What follows are 5 T cell receptor beta chains derived from one specimen sequenced in a study of control samples from healthy donors and cancer patients. Libraries were prepared by immunoSEQ multiplex PCR; TCRdb keeps only in-frame clonotypes and omits some of them. The sample consists of approximately 81,000 clones, 94% of them appearing once. Source material: blood. The source is a woman under 30 in good health.

V and J are TRBV5-4 and TRBJ2-1; D remains ambiguous. Deletions cut 6 bases from V and 0 bases from J, with 13 bases between. CDR3 length equals 15 residues. The germline V gene encodes CDR1 SGHNT and CDR2 YYREEE (reference sequence). In nucleotides, the CDR3 is TGTGCCAGCAACCCAGGCGGAAGCTCCTACAATGAGCAGTTCTTC. Encoded protein: CASNPGGSSYNEQFF.

The chain is built from TRBV14 and TRBJ2-2; maybe TRBD2 (5 bases). V lost 5 bases to trimming and J lost 1 base, with 14 bases between them. The CDR3 is made up of 16 amino acids. Germline V lookup: CDR1 SGHDN, CDR2 FVKESK. As DNA, the CDR3 is TGTGCCAGCAGCACTCTCCTCGGGGTGAACACCGGGGAGCTGTTTTTT. This encodes CASSTLLGVNTGELFF.

This chain uses TRBV9 with TRBJ2-7, with D perhaps TRBD1 or TRBD2 (5 bases each). Germline V gene lookup returns CDR1 SGDLS and CDR2 YYNGEE. With 0 bases removed from V and 3 bases from J, the gap between germline ends came to 10 bases. The CDR3 loop spans 14 amino acids. The DNA of the CDR3 is TGTGCCAGCAGCGTAGAGGGGACCCACTACGAGCAGTACTTC. This translates into CASSVEGTHYEQYF.

J is TRBJ2-3 and V is TRBV9, with no clear D. The CDR3 runs 15 residues. Germline V CDR1 and CDR2: SGDLS, YYNGEE. The V and J ends lost 0 bases and 2 bases respectively, with 10 bases between them. CDR3 bases: TGTGCCAGCAGCGTAGCACAGATCTACACAGATACGCAGTATTTT. This translates into CASSVAQIYTDTQYF.

V gene TRBV5-4 combines with J gene TRBJ1-1, with a tentative D call TRBD1 (5 bases). The V and J ends lost 4 bases and 1 base respectively, with 14 bases between them. Germline V gene sequence: CDR1 SGHNT, CDR2 YYREEE (reference sequence). This CDR3 spans 15 amino acids. In DNA form, the CDR3 reads TGTGCCAGCAGCCACCCGGGGCAGGCGAACACTGAAGCTTTCTTT. This translates into CASSHPGQANTEAFF.